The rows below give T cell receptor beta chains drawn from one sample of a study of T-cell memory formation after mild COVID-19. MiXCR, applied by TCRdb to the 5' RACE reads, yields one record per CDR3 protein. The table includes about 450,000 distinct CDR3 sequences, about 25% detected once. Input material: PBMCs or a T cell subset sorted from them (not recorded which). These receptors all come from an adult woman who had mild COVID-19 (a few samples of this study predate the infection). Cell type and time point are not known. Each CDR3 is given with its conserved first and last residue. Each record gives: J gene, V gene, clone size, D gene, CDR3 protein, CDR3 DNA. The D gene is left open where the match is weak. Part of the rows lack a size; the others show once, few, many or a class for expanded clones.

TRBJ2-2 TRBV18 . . CASSPQRLVDGELFF TGTGCCAGCTCACCACAACGGCTCGTAGACGGGGAGCTGTTTTTT
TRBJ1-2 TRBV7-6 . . CASSSLRNDSTNYGYTF TGTGCCAGCAGCTCACTCCGGAACGACAGCACTAACTATGGCTACACCTTC
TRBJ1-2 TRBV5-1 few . CASSFSGANYGYTF TGCGCCAGCAGCTTTTCAGGAGCTAACTATGGCTACACCTTC
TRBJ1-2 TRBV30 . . CAWKTDYGYTF TGTGCCTGGAAGACAGACTATGGCTACACCTTC
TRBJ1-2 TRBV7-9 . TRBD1 CASSLMGQGFRSGNYGYTF TGTGCCAGCAGCTTAATGGGACAGGGATTCAGGTCGGGTAACTATGGCTACACCTTC
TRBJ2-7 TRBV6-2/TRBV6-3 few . CASSYPTHTSGTTRVHEQYF TGTGCCAGCAGTTACCCGACTCACACCTCGGGGACCACACGAGTCCACGAGCAGTACTTC
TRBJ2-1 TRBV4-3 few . CASSQVYLGEQFF TGCGCCAGCAGCCAAGTCTATTTGGGTGAGCAGTTCTTC
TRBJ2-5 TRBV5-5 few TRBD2 CASSRREDGETQYF TGTGCCAGCAGCCGCCGGGAGGATGGGGAGACCCAGTACTTC
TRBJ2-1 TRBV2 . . CASRTLHNEQFF TGTGCCAGCAGGACCTTACACAATGAGCAGTTCTTC
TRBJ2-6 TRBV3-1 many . CASENSGANVLTF TGTGCCAGCGAAAACTCTGGGGCCAACGTCCTGACTTTC
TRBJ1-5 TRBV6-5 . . CASSHRRGSNQPQHF TGTGCCAGCAGCCATAGACGAGGTAGCAATCAGCCCCAGCATTTT
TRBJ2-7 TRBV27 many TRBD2 CASSPGGGGSEQYF TGTGCCAGCAGTCCGGGGGGAGGAGGCAGCGAGCAGTACTTC
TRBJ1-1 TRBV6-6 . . CASSPPPEKAFF TGTGCCAGCAGCCCCCCCCCAGAGAAAGCTTTCTTT
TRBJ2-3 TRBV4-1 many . CASSQRVVGPNTDTQYF TGCGCCAGCAGCCAAAGAGTCGTGGGGCCGAACACAGATACGCAGTATTTT
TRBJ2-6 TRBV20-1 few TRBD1 CSARTGTGINVLTF TGCAGTGCTCGCACCGGGACAGGGATTAACGTCCTGACTTTC
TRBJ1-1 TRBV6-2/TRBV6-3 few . CASSYIPGREAFF TGTGCCAGCAGTTACATTCCGGGACGGGAAGCTTTCTTT
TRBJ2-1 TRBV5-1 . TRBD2 CASSILPGGANEQFF TGCGCCAGCAGCATACTACCCGGGGGGGCCAATGAGCAGTTCTTC
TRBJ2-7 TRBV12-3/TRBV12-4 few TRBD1 CASSVDRVPTEQYF TGTGCCAGCAGTGTTGACAGGGTCCCTACCGAGCAGTACTTC
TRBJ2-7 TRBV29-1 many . CSVADFEQYF TGCAGCGTGGCGGATTTCGAGCAGTACTTC
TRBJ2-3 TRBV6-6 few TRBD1 CASRLQGGTDTQYF TGTGCCAGCAGACTACAGGGGGGCACAGATACGCAGTATTTT